The rows below give T cell receptor beta chains drawn from one sample of a study of PD-L1 blockade in urothelial cancer. Profiled with immunoSEQ multiplex PCR; TCRdb holds only in-frame clones, not every one. The data contain about 50,000 clones, roughly 77% of them singletons. This specimen was PBMCs, taken around atezolizumab (anti-PD-L1) treatment. The receptors come from a man aged 65 to 79 with urothelial cancer. CDR3s include the opening cysteine and the closing phenylalanine or tryptophan. A D gene is named only where the DNA matches it firmly. Not every row has a clone size; where given, it reads once, few, many or a size class.

TRBJ2-1	TRBV11-3	.	TRBD1	CASSLDNRGLSDEQFF	TGTGCCAGCAGCTTAGATAACAGGGGGCTCTCGGATGAGCAGTTCTTC
TRBJ2-7	TRBV7-2	.	TRBD2	CASSFSGLAGPYEQYF	TGTGCCAGCAGCTTCTCGGGACTAGCGGGACCCTACGAGCAGTACTTC
TRBJ1-4	TRBV15	.	.	CATSRDSTGEKLFF	TGTGCCACCAGCAGAGATTCTACAGGTGAAAAACTGTTTTTT
TRBJ2-3	TRBV11-2	.	.	CASSLSPGETQYF	TGTGCCAGCAGCTTATCCCCAGGGGAAACGCAGTATTTT
TRBJ2-7	TRBV9	.	TRBD1	CASSPRTGTGLEQYF	TGTGCCAGCAGCCCCCGAACCGGGACAGGGCTTGAGCAGTACTTC
TRBJ1-1	TRBV18	few	.	CASSPGLEVNTEAFF	TGTGCCAGCTCACCTGGACTCGAGGTGAACACTGAAGCTTTCTTT
TRBJ2-2	TRBV5-6	.	TRBD1	CASSLVAGQGATGELFF	TGTGCCAGCAGCTTGGTAGCTGGACAGGGGGCAACCGGGGAGCTGTTTTTT
TRBJ2-7	TRBV11-3	.	TRBD2	CASSLGTRTRNHEQYF	TGTGCCAGCAGCTTAGGCACGAGGACTAGAAACCACGAGCAGTACTTC
TRBJ1-2	TRBV4-3	.	.	CASSHGTPNYGYTF	TGCGCCAGCAGCCATGGGACACCTAACTATGGCTACACCTTC
TRBJ1-2	TRBV2	.	.	CASSQPTGTKEGYTF	TGTGCCAGCAGCCAACCCACCGGGACAAAGGAGGGCTACACCTTC
TRBJ1-1	TRBV5-1	once	.	CASSFSRMNTEAFF	TGCGCCAGCAGCTTTTCGCGGATGAACACTGAAGCTTTCTTT
TRBJ2-7	TRBV4-3	.	TRBD2	CASSQRLAGDYEQYF	TGCGCCAGCAGCCAGAGACTAGCGGGAGACTACGAGCAGTACTTC
TRBJ2-2	TRBV7-2	.	TRBD2	CASSFRDSGGALFTGELFF	TGTGCCAGCAGCTTTCGAGATAGCGGGGGGGCCCTGTTCACCGGGGAGCTGTTTTTT
TRBJ2-1	TRBV4-1	.	TRBD1	CASSPRTGGVSGSWNEQFF	TGCGCCAGCAGCCCGCGGACAGGGGGCGTTAGCGGGAGCTGGAATGAGCAGTTCTTC
TRBJ1-4	TRBV6-5	.	.	CASSYASAGRDEKLFF	TGTGCCAGCAGTTACGCCTCGGCGGGGCGGGATGAAAAACTGTTTTTT
TRBJ2-7	TRBV15	few	.	CATSRVRSAHEQYF	TGTGCCACCAGCAGAGTCAGGTCTGCTCACGAGCAGTACTTC
TRBJ2-7	TRBV27	.	TRBD2	CASSPRTSATYEQYF	TGTGCCAGCAGTCCCCGCACTAGCGCTACCTACGAGCAGTACTTC
TRBJ2-1	TRBV6-6	.	TRBD2	CASSLTSGRANEQFF	TGTGCCAGCAGCCTCACTAGCGGGAGGGCCAATGAGCAGTTCTTC
TRBJ2-7	TRBV6-6	once	.	CASSPAYEQYF	TGTGCCAGCAGTCCTGCCTACGAGCAGTACTTC
TRBJ1-4	TRBV7-9	.	TRBD1	CASTAGGAYEKLFF	TGTGCCAGCACCGCAGGGGGAGCGTATGAAAAACTGTTTTTT
TRBJ2-5	TRBV7-8	.	TRBD2	CASSPRGGRQETQYF	TGTGCCAGCAGCCCCCGGGGGGGAAGACAAGAGACCCAGTACTTC
TRBJ1-2	TRBV27	.	.	CASRPPGRGTNYGYTF	TGTGCCAGCAGACCGCCGGGGAGGGGGACTAACTATGGCTACACCTTC
TRBJ2-5	TRBV5-1	.	TRBD1	CASSLVTGQGGETQYF	TGCGCCAGCAGCTTGGTTACGGGACAGGGTGGAGAGACCCAGTACTTC